This T cell receptor (beta chain) was sequenced for a study of T cells after yellow fever vaccination. TCRdb recomputed calls from the 5' RACE reads with MiXCR, one row per CDR3 protein. The table lists fewer than 650,000 distinct CDR3 sequences, 21% of them singletons. The specimen comprised PBMCs, sampled about 21 days after the first yellow fever vaccination. This clonotype was sampled from a man between 18 and 29 years old who received the YFV17D yellow fever vaccine.

CDR3 residues: CASSKEGAGEQYF. The CDR3 region has the DNA TGTGCCAGCAGCAAAGAGGGGGCGGGGGAGCAGTACTTC. The chain is built from TRBV21-1 and TRBJ2-7; the table's D call, TRBD1, has no DNA check behind it. TRBV21-1 is noted as a pseudogene. The CDR3 loop spans 13 amino acids.